These T cell receptor beta chains were read from a single sample in a study of T cell responses to AZD1222 COVID-19 vaccine. Measured with immunoSEQ multiplex PCR; TCRdb has only the in-frame clones, and not every one. The table shows 120,000 to 150,000 clones, with about 92% occurring only once. The source was peripheral blood, collected on day 0 of AZD1222 vaccination. These receptors were taken from an adult in good health. CDR3s include the opening cysteine and the closing phenylalanine or tryptophan. D genes are given only for firm matches. Clone size appears in some rows only: once, few, many, or a class for an expanded clone.

clone_size j_call v_call d_call cdr3_aa cdr3_nt
NA TRBJ2-3 TRBV7-8 NA CASSRSTDTQYF TGTGCCAGCAGCCGATCCACAGATACGCAGTATTTT
NA TRBJ1-5 TRBV6-5 NA CASSYGGVNSNQPQHF TGTGCCAGCAGTTACGGAGGGGTTAATAGCAATCAGCCCCAGCATTTT
NA TRBJ2-7 TRBV20-1 TRBD2 CSASGAGETTREQYF TGCAGTGCTAGTGGGGCGGGAGAGACTACGCGCGAGCAGTACTTC
NA TRBJ1-2 TRBV4-2 NA CASSQGQVDYGYTF TGTGCCAGCAGCCAAGGACAGGTCGACTATGGCTACACCTTC
NA TRBJ2-2 TRBV4-3 NA CASSQALQRSDTGELFF TGCGCCAGCAGCCAGGCCCTCCAGCGGAGTGACACCGGGGAGCTGTTTTTT
NA TRBJ2-3 TRBV14 TRBD2 CASSLAGGADTQYF TGTGCCAGCAGCCTAGCGGGGGGTGCGGATACGCAGTATTTT
NA TRBJ1-1 TRBV19 NA CASSIRGKDTEAFF TGTGCCAGTAGTATAAGGGGGAAGGACACTGAAGCTTTCTTT
NA TRBJ2-2 TRBV7-2 TRBD2 CASSPLQGGRGGELFF TGTGCCAGCAGCCCGCTGCAGGGCGGGAGAGGCGGGGAGCTGTTTTTT
once TRBJ2-7 TRBV6-2/TRBV6-3 TRBD1 CASSSSPGTGSYEQYF TGTGCCAGCAGCTCCTCCCCCGGGACAGGGTCCTACGAGCAGTACTTC
NA TRBJ1-1 TRBV6-5 NA CASSYGPIQGEAFF TGTGCCAGCAGTTACGGCCCCATACAGGGTGAAGCTTTCTTT
once TRBJ2-5 TRBV2 TRBD1 CASRHRGAAQETQYF TGTGCCAGCAGACACAGGGGTGCCGCCCAAGAGACCCAGTACTTC
NA TRBJ2-1 TRBV9 NA CASSAGSHADNEQFF TGTGCCAGCAGCGCCGGTTCGCATGCAGACAATGAGCAGTTCTTC
once TRBJ2-5 TRBV14 NA CASSQDIQRRYF TGTGCCAGCAGCCAAGATATCCAGCGGCGGTACTTC
once TRBJ2-3 TRBV5-6 NA CASSLEADTQYF TGTGCCAGCAGCTTGGAGGCAGATACGCAGTATTTT
once TRBJ2-7 TRBV4-1 NA CASSQVPPSYEQYF TGCGCCAGCAGCCAAGTCCCCCCCTCCTACGAGCAGTACTTC
NA TRBJ1-6 TRBV30 NA CAWRLGHRDLPLHF TGTGCCTGGAGGCTGGGACACCGAGACCTACCCCTCCACTTT
once TRBJ1-5 TRBV30 NA CAWSDFGTQPQHF TGTGCCTGGAGTGACTTCGGGACCCAGCCCCAGCATTTT
NA TRBJ2-3 TRBV5-4 NA CASSDYRGAGDTQYF TGTGCCAGCAGCGACTACCGGGGCGCAGGAGATACGCAGTATTTT
NA TRBJ2-5 TRBV2 NA CASSARGSGAETQYF TGTGCCAGCAGTGCACGGGGCTCGGGCGCAGAGACCCAGTACTTC
NA TRBJ1-1 TRBV4-2 TRBD1 CASSRVPGQGSNTEAFF TGTGCCAGCAGCCGCGTCCCGGGACAGGGGTCGAACACTGAAGCTTTCTTT
NA TRBJ2-5 TRBV3-1/TRBV3-2 NA CATDGQSQETQYF TGTGCCACCGATGGGCAGTCTCAAGAGACCCAGTACTTC